The present T cell receptor beta chain was sequenced within a study of a mutant IDH1 vaccine in newly diagnosed glioma. The data were produced by immunoSEQ multiplex PCR, yet TCRdb's version contains in-frame clones alone and is incomplete. Counted here are some 49,000 clones, 60% to 85% occurring once; the ten biggest clones make up more than 4%. Time point in this sample: week 47, end of study. Every vaccination contained 300 ug of the mutant IDH1 20-mer peptide and was paired with topical imiquimod. On this clone: Its antigen is not identified.

This CDR3 region has 12 residues. Germline CDR1 is SGHNT and CDR2 is YYREEE (reference sequence). Trimming shortened V by 1 base and J by 4 bases, and 4 bases separated the two germline ends. Study-wide results and limits: Evidence of vaccine-induced immune responses was documented in around 93% of patients.

The TCR originated in a woman aged 40 to 50 with glioma. Some clones in this sample may be carry-over from other donors' samples. The genes are TRBV5-4 and TRBJ2-3; no reliable D call. The source material was PBMCs, sampled from a glioma patient whose treatment included an IDH1 peptide vaccine. CDR3 bases: TGTGCCAGCAGCTTGTCAGCAGATACGCAGTATTTT. Amino acids: CASSLSADTQYF.